This TCR beta chain was recorded in a study of cytomegalovirus exposure and HLA in healthy donors. Vbeta (60) and Jbeta (13) primers were used in the PCR. TCRdb's table, derived via immunoSEQ multiplex PCR, lists solely in-frame clones and lacks some. The sample consists of about 160,000 clones, 70% to 80% of them appearing once. Germline CDR1 SGHTA, CDR2 FQGNSA. The CDR3 is made up of 15 amino acids. Deletions cut 0 bases from V and 3 bases from J, with 9 bases between. This TCR was sampled from a man aged 35-49 years in good health and CMV-seronegative. The chain carries TRBV7-2 and TRBJ2-1; maybe TRBD2 (5 bases). Specimen: PBMCs. DNA of the CDR3: TGTGCCAGCAGCTTAGCAACTAGTGTCTACAATGAGCAGTTCTTC. It yields the protein CASSLATSVYNEQFF.